This T cell receptor beta chain was identified during a study of T cell changes during pregnancy in multiple sclerosis. V shed 2 bases, J shed 4 bases, and the junction held 4 bases outside the gene matches. From germline, CDR1 is MNHNS and CDR2 SASEGT. The length of the CDR3 is 15 residues. TCRdb's table, derived via immunoSEQ multiplex PCR, lists solely in-frame clones and lacks some. Of 65,000 to 85,000 clones listed, about nine tenths are singletons. This sequence joins TRBV6-1 and TRBJ2-1; 8 nucleotides line up with TRBD1. Sequencing was performed on CD4+ T cells from peripheral blood mononuclear cells, taken after pregnancy. The TCR originated in a female donor with multiple sclerosis, enrolled in a pregnancy study. The CDR3 loop is CASSERQGRYNEQFF. CDR3 sequence (DNA): TGTGCCAGCAGTGAAAGACAGGGGAGATACAATGAGCAGTTCTTC.